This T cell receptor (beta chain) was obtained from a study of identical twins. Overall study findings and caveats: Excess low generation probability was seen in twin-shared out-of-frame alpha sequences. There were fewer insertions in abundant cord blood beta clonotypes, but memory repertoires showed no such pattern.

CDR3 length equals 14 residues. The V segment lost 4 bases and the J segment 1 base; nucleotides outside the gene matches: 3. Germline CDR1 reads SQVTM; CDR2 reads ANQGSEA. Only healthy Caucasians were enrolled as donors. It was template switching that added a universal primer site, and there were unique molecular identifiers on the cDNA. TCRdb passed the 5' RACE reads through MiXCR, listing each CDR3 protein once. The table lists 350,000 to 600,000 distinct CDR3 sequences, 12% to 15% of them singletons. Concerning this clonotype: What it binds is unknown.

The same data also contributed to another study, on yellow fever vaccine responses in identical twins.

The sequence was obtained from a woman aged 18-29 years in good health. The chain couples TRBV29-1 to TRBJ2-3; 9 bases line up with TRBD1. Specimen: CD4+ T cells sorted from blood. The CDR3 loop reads CSVVGQGGTDTQYF. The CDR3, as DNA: TGCAGCGTTGTGGGACAGGGAGGCACAGATACGCAGTATTTT.